This T cell receptor (beta chain) was captured by sequencing in a study of CD8 T cells in ankylosing spondylitis. General study findings and limits: Among TCR beta sequences, a motif of fewer than 10 highly homologous variants appeared characteristic of ankylosing spondylitis blood.

MiXCR, applied by TCRdb to the 5' RACE reads, yields one record per CDR3 protein. The data show 400,000 to 450,000 distinct CDR3 sequences, 17% seen once. The CDR3 has 17 amino acids. Unmatched junction bases numbered 7, after V lost 3 bases and J lost 0 bases. From germline, CDR1 is SGHRS and CDR2 YFSETQ. This clonotype showed up many times. Antigen specificity is unknown. This clonotype was sampled from a male donor with ankylosing spondylitis. Sequencing was carried out using blood, either unsorted or a sorted T cell fraction (not recorded which). The genes are TRBV5-1 and TRBJ2-2; 8 bases agree with TRBD1. CDR3 nucleotide sequence: TGCGCCAGCAGCTCTTTGCAGGGGGCAACGAACACCGGGGAGCTGTTTTTT. Protein sequence: CASSSLQGATNTGELFF.